Shown below are 17 T cell receptor beta chains from a single sample sequenced in a study of shared clonotypes between healthy human individuals. Assay: immunoSEQ multiplex PCR; the TCRdb copy retains only in-frame clones and omits some. The table includes about 1 million clones, 65% to 80% detected once. Sequencing was done on a sample of memory CD4+ T cells sorted from blood. Subset reported: CD45RA-negative fraction. The source is a man aged 18 to 35 in good health.

The gene calls are TRBV6-6 and TRBJ1-1; D is perhaps TRBD1 (5 bases). The CDR3 runs to 14 residues. The germline V gene has CDR1 MNHNY and CDR2 SVGAGI (reference sequence). Trimming left V 7 bases short and J 1 base short, with 13 bases between. This CDR3 reads CASIYSRANTEAFF. The CDR3 region has the DNA TGTGCCAGCATCTACTCCAGGGCGAACACTGAAGCTTTCTTT.

Notes on this clone: Other nucleotide sequences from this sample produce the same CDR3. This chain uses TRBV10-3 with TRBJ1-4; TRBD1 agrees at 9 bases. After removal of 4 bases from V and 4 bases from J, the junction contained 1 base not matched to a gene. Per the germline V gene, CDR1 is ENHRY and CDR2 is SYGVKD. The CDR3 sequence is 14 residues long. This CDR3 is CAISAGQGNEKLFF. In nucleotides, the CDR3 is TGTGCCATCAGTGCGGGACAGGGTAATGAAAAACTGTTTTTT.

The DNA for the CDR3 is TGTGCCAGCAGCTCCGGACAGGGGATGGTTCAGCCCCAGCATTTT. As protein: CASSSGQGMVQPQHF. This sequence joins TRBV7-2 and TRBJ1-5, with 9 bases fitting TRBD1. With 4 bases clipped from V and 6 bases from J, the junction kept 7 bases outside the gene matches. Germline CDR1 is SGHTA and CDR2 is FQGNSA. The CDR3 consists of 15 residues.

CDR3 sequence: CAWSIGRTPVAKNIQYF. The CDR3 DNA follows: TGTGCCTGGAGTATCGGTAGGACACCAGTAGCCAAAAACATTCAGTACTTC. The gene calls are TRBV30 and TRBJ2-4; possibly TRBD1 for D (5 bases). V lost 2 bases to trimming and J lost 0 bases, with 17 bases between them. CDR1 is GTSNPN, CDR2 SVGIG, per germline (reference sequence). The CDR3 covers 17 residues.

There are many counts of this clone. The rearrangement joins TRBV5-4 to TRBJ2-6; unclear D gene. Trimming shortened V by 4 bases and J by 0 bases, and 17 bases separated the two germline ends. The CDR3 covers 18 residues. From germline, CDR1 is SGHNT and CDR2 YYREEE (reference sequence). The CDR3 reads CASSLPQDPLSGANVLTF. CDR3 nucleotide sequence: TGTGCCAGCAGCCTCCCCCAGGATCCCCTCTCTGGGGCCAACGTCCTGACTTTC.

This chain connects TRBV12-5 to TRBJ2-1, with 10 bases identical to TRBD2. The CDR3 covers 15 residues. After removal of 7 bases from V and 5 bases from J, the junction contained 8 bases not matched to a gene. CDR1 is LGHNT, CDR2 FRNRAP, per germline. The CDR3 is CASAPTSGADNEQFF. CDR3 DNA sequence: TGTGCTAGTGCCCCTACTAGCGGGGCAGACAATGAGCAGTTCTTC.

The chain links TRBV7-3 to TRBJ1-1; TRBD1 aligns across 10 bases. The trim removed 1 base at V and 7 bases at J, leaving 0 bases unmatched. Germline values: CDR1 SGHTA, CDR2 FQGTGA. The CDR3 length is 13 residues. The CDR3 DNA is TGTGCCAGCAGCTTAAGGGACAGGGGTGAAGCTTTCTTT. Protein sequence: CASSLRDRGEAFF.

V is TRBV4-1 and J is TRBJ1-3; 9 bases map to TRBD1. V dropped 5 bases and J dropped 0; count of bases not matched to a gene: 8. The CDR3 sequence is 17 residues long. CDR1 and CDR2 from the germline V gene are MGHRA and YSYEKL. As DNA, the CDR3 is TGCGCCAGCAGCGTTCCGTGGGACAGGGCCTCTGGAAACACCATATATTTT. It encodes CASSVPWDRASGNTIYF.

The V call is TRBV5-4, the J call TRBJ2-7, with 8 bases aligning to TRBD2. The V gene's germline CDR1 is SGHNT and CDR2 YYREEE (reference sequence). This CDR3 is built from 16 residues. Trimming took 4 bases from V and 2 from J; bases not matched to a gene: 11. CDR3 region: CASSLGPGGGAYEQYF. For the CDR3, the DNA is TGTGCCAGCAGCCTGGGTCCCGGGGGGGGAGCCTACGAGCAGTACTTC.

The chain employs TRBV5-1 and TRBJ2-1; D is possibly TRBD1 (5 bases). There are 18 residues in the CDR3. Germline loops: CDR1 SGHRS, CDR2 YFSETQ. Trimming took 4 bases from V and 9 from J, leaving 29 bases between them. The CDR3 bases are TGCGCCAGCAGCCCCGGCGGAACAAGTGAAGTACTCACAGGTGAGCAGTTCTTC. Protein sequence: CASSPGGTSEVLTGEQFF.

This clone has just a few counts. The chain links TRBV14 to TRBJ1-6, with a possible D match to TRBD1 (5 bases). The CDR3 contains 14 residues. Germline lookup yields CDR1 SGHDN and CDR2 FVKESK. Trimming shortened V by 1 base and J by 10 bases, and 11 bases separated the two germline ends. The CDR3 sequence is CASSQVGGGSPLHF. CDR3 coding DNA: TGTGCCAGCAGCCAAGTGGGGGGTGGATCACCCCTCCACTTT.

This chain links TRBV15 with TRBJ2-7; D is undetermined. Germline V gene sequence: CDR1 LNHNV, CDR2 YYDKDF (reference sequence). The CDR3 is 12 residues long. The V end lost 1 base, the J end lost 6 bases, and 7 bases lay between the germline ends. CDR3 residues: CATSRGLVEQYF. CDR3 in DNA: TGTGCCACCAGCAGAGGTTTGGTCGAGCAGTACTTC. The full variable domain, rest sourced from reference TRBV15 and TRBJ2-7, is DAMVIQNPRYQVTQFGKPVTLSCSQTLNHNVMYWYQQKSSQAPKLLFHYYDKDFNNEADTPDNFQSRRPNTSFCFLDIRSPGLGDTAMYLCATSRGLVEQYFGPGTRLTVT.

V usage is TRBV6-1 and J usage is TRBJ2-7; 9 positions agree with TRBD1. The CDR3 contains 15 residues. The V gene end was trimmed by 4 bases and the J gene end by 1 base; junction bases not matched to a gene: 5. Germline CDR1 is MNHNS and CDR2 is SASEGT. The CDR3 protein is CASSVQGAWSYEQYF. The CDR3 region has the DNA TGTGCCAGCAGTGTACAGGGGGCATGGTCCTACGAGCAGTACTTC.

The chain combines TRBV5-1 with TRBJ1-2; 7 bases match TRBD1. The CDR3 is made up of 13 amino acids. Germline V gene data show CDR1 as SGHRS and CDR2 as YFSETQ. Trimming at V came to 3 bases and at J to 5 bases, leaving 4 bases not matched to a gene. CDR3 sequence: CASSSGTVYGYTF. The CDR3 nucleotides read TGCGCCAGCAGCTCCGGGACAGTTTATGGCTACACCTTC. Using reference TRBV5-1 and TRBJ1-2 for the parts outside the CDR3, the full variable domain is KAGVTQTPRYLIKTRGQQVTLSCSPISGHRSVSWYQQTPGQGLQFLFEYFSETQRNKGNFPGRFSGRQFSNSRSEMNVSTLELGDSALYLCASSSGTVYGYTFGSGTRLTVV.

The V call is TRBV4-3, the J call TRBJ2-3; D gene ambiguous. This CDR3 has 16 residues. From germline, CDR1 is LGHNA and CDR2 YSLEER. V lost 1 base and J 4 bases, leaving 15 bases between the germline ends. The CDR3 region is CASSQGGVTLSDTQYF. The DNA for the CDR3 is TGCGCCAGCAGCCAAGGGGGTGTGACGTTGTCAGATACGCAGTATTTT.

Points on this clone: The junction shows a germline mismatch at one end, possibly a read error. The chain recombines TRBV10-3 with TRBJ1-2; no reliable D call. Germline V gene sequence: CDR1 ENHRY, CDR2 SYGVKD. CDR3 length: 13 amino acids. The CDR3 is CAIIERQIGGYTF. The CDR3 nucleotides are TGTGCCATCATTGAGAGGCAAATCGGTGGCTACACCTTC.

This chain joins TRBV5-4 and TRBJ2-7; unclear D gene. The CDR3 has 13 residues. Trimming removed 0 bases at V and 3 bases at J, with 7 bases between. From germline, CDR1 is SGHNT and CDR2 YYREEE (reference sequence). CDR3 residues: CASSLEVGYEQYF. The CDR3 nucleotides are TGTGCCAGCAGCTTGGAGGTCGGCTACGAGCAGTACTTC.